The clone carrying this TCR beta chain occurred a few times. Its specificity is unknown. V lost 2 bases and J lost 0, with 15 bases in between. CDR3 size: 16 residues. Looked up from germline, CDR1 is DFQATT and CDR2 is SNEGSKA (reference sequence). This specimen comes from a study of neurological immune-mediated disorders. A single run covered 15-18 subjects with over 190 million TCR-beta sequences. TCRdb used MiXCR to reprocess the 5' RACE reads, holding one entry per CDR3 protein. The table has fewer than 85,000 distinct CDR3 sequences, about 5.2% seen once. Points from the study as a whole: Neither clinical nor MRI features were found to be associated with the multiple sclerosis repertoire cluster.

Source material: PBMCs. This rearrangement joins TRBV20-1 to TRBJ2-3, with D maybe TRBD2 (5 bases). The origin of this receptor is a woman aged 25 to 39 with multiple sclerosis. The CDR3 nucleotides are TGCAGTGCTAGATCCCGATCCAGCGGTAGCACAGATACGCAGTATTTT. Protein product: CSARSRSSGSTDTQYF.